This T cell receptor (beta chain) is drawn from a study of beta chain features in type 1 diabetes. Overall study: All of the samples together had 107,917,701 sorted cells examined.

In total, each donor contributed a single heparinised blood draw that averaged around 110 mL. This clone turned up a few times. Expressed TCRB transcripts got sequenced, as all isolated RNA was reverse transcribed. Using immunoSEQ multiplex PCR, the repertoire was profiled, and TCRdb retains in-frame clones only, with some absent. The sample includes some 400,000 clones, around 15% seen only once; the top ten take approximately 0.019%. The length of the CDR3 is 16 residues. Trimming pared 5 bases from V and 1 base from J, leaving 15 bases between. From germline, CDR1 is SEHNR and CDR2 FQNEAQ (reference sequence).

This chain uses TRBV7-9 with TRBJ2-1; weak D call: TRBD2 (6 bases). The sample taken for sequencing was naive CD4+ T cells from blood. The receptor's source is a woman aged 18-29 years in good health. The CDR3 region has the DNA TGTGCCAGCAGCGTTTTGCCGGGACTTTCCTACAATGAGCAGTTCTTC. Its translation is CASSVLPGLSYNEQFF.